A single sample is the source of the 8 T cell receptor beta chains below, sequenced in a study of glioma-infiltrating T cells after dendritic cell vaccination. TCRdb's copy holds only in-frame clones and misses some; the assay was immunoSEQ multiplex PCR. Among over 80,000 clones, about 87% were seen once, and the ten largest hold 3% to 4%. This material consisted of blood, taken before dendritic cell vaccination. The receptors were sampled from a human donor with glioblastoma.

The CDR3, as DNA: TGTGCCAGCAGCTCAGGGATCGGCCAGCCCCAGCATTTT. Its protein is CASSSGIGQPQHF. The chain recombines TRBV11-1 with TRBJ1-5, with D possibly being TRBD1 (5 bases). V was trimmed by 4 bases and J by 7 bases, leaving 11 bases between them. Looked up from germline, CDR1 is SGHAT and CDR2 is FQDESV (reference sequence). There are 13 residues in the CDR3.

The genes are TRBV11-2 and TRBJ2-2; TRBD2 aligns across 14 bases. Germline CDR1 reads SGHAT; CDR2 reads FQNNGV. J lost 5 bases, V lost 5 bases, and 4 bases had no gene match. The CDR3 runs to 16 residues. For the CDR3, the DNA is TGTGCCAGCAGCCCGACTAGCGGGGGGGGGACCGGGGAGCTGTTTTTT. It specifies CASSPTSGGGTGELFF.

This chain joins TRBV6-1 and TRBJ2-1; D perhaps matches TRBD1 (7 bases). CDR1 is MNHNS and CDR2 is SASEGT in the germline V gene. The V gene lost 4 bases and the J gene lost 8 bases, with 12 bases spanning the gap. The CDR3 is 13 amino acids. CDR3 region: CASSARGVDEQFF. The CDR3 nucleotides are TGTGCCAGCAGTGCCAGGGGGGTAGATGAGCAGTTCTTC.

This clone was seen just once. The chain joins TRBV11-2 to TRBJ2-5, with D perhaps TRBD1 (5 bases). V dropped 1 base and J dropped 4 bases, with 7 bases sitting between them. The CDR3 totals 13 residues. Germline V gene lookup returns CDR1 SGHAT and CDR2 FQNNGV. For the CDR3, the DNA is TGTGCCAGCAGCTTAGGGACATTAGAGACCCAGTACTTC. This gives the protein CASSLGTLETQYF. Supplemented by reference TRBV11-2 and TRBJ2-5, the full variable domain reads EAGVAQSPRYKIIEKRQSVAFWCNPISGHATLYWYQQILGQGPKLLIQFQNNGVVDDSQLPKDRFSAERLKGVDSTLKIQPAKLEDSAVYLCASSLGTLETQYFGPGTRLLVL.

The chain couples TRBV7-9 to TRBJ2-5, with unresolved D. The CDR3 is 14 residues long. Germline V gives CDR1 SEHNR, CDR2 FQNEAQ (reference sequence). The V end lost 6 bases, the J end lost 5 bases, and 16 bases lay between the germline ends. This CDR3 is CASSVSSGGETQYF. The CDR3 coding sequence is TGTGCCAGCAGTGTTTCTTCGGGTGGGGAGACCCAGTACTTC.

The chain employs TRBV28 and TRBJ1-2; perhaps TRBD1 as D (5 bases). Germline CDR1 MDHEN, CDR2 SYDVKM. The germline V and J ends were trimmed by 4 bases and 0 bases, with 18 bases remaining between them. The CDR3 loop spans 17 amino acids. The CDR3 sequence is CASSSKAGSSPNYGYTF. Here the CDR3 DNA reads TGTGCCAGCAGTTCTAAAGCAGGGTCCTCTCCTAACTATGGCTACACCTTC.

The rearrangement links TRBV27 to TRBJ1-1; no clear D gene. The CDR3 sequence is 19 residues long. In germline, CDR1 is MNHEY, CDR2 SMNVEV (reference sequence). Trimming stripped 1 base from V and 0 bases from J, with 21 bases between. The CDR3 region has the DNA TGTGCCAGCAGTTTATTTTACCCCCCGGGAGGAGAAATGAACACTGAAGCTTTCTTT. Amino acids: CASSLFYPPGGEMNTEAFF.

The CDR3 DNA is TGTGCCAGCAGGTTAGAACCTCCCCACAATGAGCAGTTCTTC. It specifies CASRLEPPHNEQFF. V and J are TRBV6-6 and TRBJ2-1; D uncertain. V was clipped by 6 bases and J by 5 bases, with 14 bases between them. The CDR3 length is 14 residues. Per germline, CDR1 MNHNY and CDR2 SVGAGI (reference sequence).